The rows below give T cell receptor beta chains drawn from one sample of a study of cytomegalovirus exposure and HLA in healthy donors. TCRdb's table, derived via immunoSEQ multiplex PCR, lists solely in-frame clones and lacks some. The sample carries about 160,000 clones, roughly 77% recorded once. Sequenced material: PBMCs. Every receptor here comes from a human donor in good health. Both conserved end residues are part of each CDR3. A D gene is named only where the DNA matches it firmly. The listing skips clone size in some rows; elsewhere it reads once, few, many or a size class.

j_gene	abundance	v_gene	d_gene	CDR3aa	CDR3nt
TRBJ2-3	once	TRBV7-2	-	CASSVLARQYF	TGTGCCAGCAGCGTTCTAGCGAGGCAGTATTTT
TRBJ1-4	-	TRBV28	-	CASSLAAGGTWVNEKLFF	TGTGCCAGCAGTTTGGCCGCCGGGGGTACCTGGGTGAATGAAAAACTGTTTTTT
TRBJ2-1	-	TRBV11-3	TRBD2	CASSFSGGATNEQFF	TGTGCCAGCAGCTTTAGCGGGGGGGCAACCAATGAGCAGTTCTTC
TRBJ1-1	-	TRBV2	TRBD1	CASSGETGPNTEAFF	TGTGCCAGCAGTGGCGAGACAGGGCCGAACACTGAAGCTTTCTTT
TRBJ1-1	-	TRBV29-1	-	CSVVKDGVAFF	TGCAGCGTTGTGAAGGACGGGGTCGCTTTCTTT
TRBJ1-1	-	TRBV19	TRBD1	CASSILGTGRNTEAFF	TGTGCCAGTAGTATATTGGGGACAGGACGGAACACTGAAGCTTTCTTT
TRBJ2-1	-	TRBV4-3	-	CASSFRDSPYNEQFF	TGCGCCAGCAGCTTCCGGGACTCCCCATACAATGAGCAGTTCTTC
TRBJ2-2	-	TRBV11-3	-	CASSRQGGPHTGELFF	TGTGCCAGCAGCAGACAGGGAGGCCCTCACACCGGGGAGCTGTTTTTT
TRBJ1-3	-	TRBV7-6	-	CASSLLSGDGNTIYF	TGTGCCAGCAGCTTACTTTCGGGTGATGGAAACACCATATATTTT
TRBJ1-5	once	TRBV27	-	CASSLRGNQPQHF	TGTGCCAGCAGTTTACGGGGCAATCAGCCCCAGCATTTT
TRBJ1-5	once	TRBV6-6	TRBD1	CASSYRGQGYGQPQHF	TGTGCCAGCAGTTACAGGGGACAGGGGTACGGGCAGCCCCAGCATTTT
TRBJ2-3	-	TRBV29-1	-	CSVGAALLASTDTQYF	TGCAGCGTTGGAGCGGCGCTCCTGGCAAGCACAGATACGCAGTATTTT
TRBJ2-3	once	TRBV28	-	CASSLTSSGTDTQYF	TGTGCCAGCAGTTTAACCAGTTCAGGAACAGATACGCAGTATTTT
TRBJ1-2	few	TRBV4-3	-	CASSQAGDYGYTF	TGCGCCAGCAGCCAAGCAGGGGACTATGGCTACACCTTC
TRBJ1-1	-	TRBV10-1	-	CASTSPWERENEAFF	TGCGCCAGCACCTCCCCCTGGGAGCGGGAGAATGAAGCTTTCTTT
TRBJ2-3	-	TRBV2	TRBD2	CASKAGAPDTQYF	TGTGCCAGCAAAGCGGGAGCCCCAGATACGCAGTATTTT
TRBJ2-3	-	TRBV7-8	TRBD2	CASSLAGGTDTQYF	TGTGCCAGCAGCTTAGCGGGAGGGACCGATACGCAGTATTTT
TRBJ1-4	-	TRBV21-1	-	CASSNTPGQPLTNEKLFF	TGTGCCAGCAGCAATACTCCGGGACAGCCTTTAACTAATGAAAAACTGTTTTTT
TRBJ2-7	-	TRBV27	TRBD2	CASSPRQGRGSYEQYF	TGTGCCAGCAGTCCACGCCAGGGCCGCGGGAGTTACGAGCAGTACTTC
TRBJ2-7	-	TRBV5-1	TRBD1	CASSYDSSGTALNYEQYF	TGCGCCAGCAGCTACGATTCCTCCGGGACAGCGTTGAACTACGAGCAGTACTTC
TRBJ1-1	-	TRBV5-4	TRBD1	CASSSRGRPEAFF	TGTGCCAGCAGTTCCAGGGGGCGGCCTGAAGCTTTCTTT
TRBJ1-4	-	TRBV5-1	TRBD1	CASSLGQGRNEKLFF	TGCGCCAGCAGCTTAGGACAGGGAAGAAATGAAAAACTGTTTTTT